This T cell receptor (beta chain) was captured by sequencing in a study of blood T cell repertoires in COVID-19. Study-level information: COVID-19 samples from acute and convalescent phases originated in the United States, Italy and Spain. The analysed material was cDNA or gDNA that came from T cells, B-cell-depleted T cells, or PBMCs.

The table came from immunoSEQ multiplex PCR; TCRdb's copy has only in-frame clones and leaves some out. The sample contains some 300,000 clones, around four fifths of which appear only once. J lost 2 bases, V lost 4 bases, and 4 bases had no gene match. Germline assignment: CDR1 SQVTM and CDR2 ANQGSEA. This CDR3 contains 13 residues. The sample holds a few counts of this clone. Sequenced: peripheral blood. The source of this sequence is a woman aged 50 to 60 with active or convalescent COVID-19. The chain uses TRBV29-1 and TRBJ2-7; 8 nucleotides agree with TRBD1. CDR3 nucleotide sequence: TGCAGCGTTGCGGGACAGGCCGCCTACGAGCAGTACTTC. Its translation is CSVAGQAAYEQYF.